This T cell receptor (beta chain) was retrieved from a study of blood T cell repertoires in COVID-19. This CDR3 is 17 amino acids long. Germline CDR1 SGHDT, CDR2 YYEEEE. V dropped 2 bases and J dropped 0 bases, with 15 bases sitting between them. This table comes from immunoSEQ multiplex PCR, and its TCRdb copy is limited to in-frame clones, with some not included. Of around 130,000 clones detected, around 87% appear once; the ten largest clones hold 25% to 35%. This sequence joins TRBV5-6 and TRBJ1-3; maybe TRBD1 (6 bases). The specimen sequenced was peripheral blood. This clonotype was obtained from a man between 70 and 80 years old with active or convalescent COVID-19. In DNA form, the CDR3 reads TGTGCCAGCAGCTTCATACAGGGTCCCCACTCTGGAAACACCATATATTTT. Residues: CASSFIQGPHSGNTIYF.